The sequence of this TCR beta chain was determined in a study of CD8 T cells in ankylosing spondylitis. Study-wide findings and caveats: Earlier authors reported some of these motif variants in reactive arthritis synovial fluid and blood. With a CD8+ phenotype, disease-linked clones were relatively rare in peripheral blood. What seemed typical of ankylosing spondylitis blood was a TCR beta motif built from about 8 highly homologous variants. Significant enrichment of disease-linked clones was reported in matched ankylosing spondylitis synovial fluid.

This CDR3 is built from 15 residues. V dropped 3 bases and J dropped 3 bases, with 15 bases sitting between them. Germline assignment: CDR1 LGHNA and CDR2 YSLEER. This clonotype was recorded at least ten times. Its specificity is unknown. With molecular barcodes, quantitative 5'-RACE was used to make the TCR beta libraries. MiXCR, run by TCRdb on the 5' RACE reads, gives a single entry per CDR3 protein. The sample carries more than 500,000 distinct CDR3 sequences, roughly 5% recorded once. The chain is built from TRBV4-3 and TRBJ2-7; TRBD1 or TRBD2 may be the D gene (5 bases each). This TCR was sampled from a male donor with ankylosing spondylitis. The sample consisted of blood, either unsorted or a sorted T cell fraction (not recorded which). DNA of the CDR3: TGCGCCAGCAGCCAGAACCTAGGTGGGGGCTACGAGCAGTACTTC. Amino acids: CASSQNLGGGYEQYF.